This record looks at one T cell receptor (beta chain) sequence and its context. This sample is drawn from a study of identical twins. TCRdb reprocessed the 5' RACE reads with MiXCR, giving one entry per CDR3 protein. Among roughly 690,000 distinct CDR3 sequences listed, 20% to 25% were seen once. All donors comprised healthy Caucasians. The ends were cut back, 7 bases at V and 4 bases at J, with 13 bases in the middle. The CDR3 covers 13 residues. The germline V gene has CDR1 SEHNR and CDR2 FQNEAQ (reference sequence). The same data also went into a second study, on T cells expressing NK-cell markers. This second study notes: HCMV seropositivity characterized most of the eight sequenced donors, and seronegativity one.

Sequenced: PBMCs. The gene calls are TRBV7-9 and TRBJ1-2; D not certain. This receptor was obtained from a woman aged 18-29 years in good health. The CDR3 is CASTSRAPYGYTF. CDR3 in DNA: TGTGCCAGCACCAGTCGGGCGCCCTATGGCTACACCTTC.